This TCR beta chain is from a study of shared clonotypes between healthy human individuals. Points from the study as a whole: It was the non-shared clonotypes that had lower generation probabilities than clonotypes shared by all four donors.

The material for each subset, its genomic DNA, was split evenly across several immunoSEQ plates. Some clones are missing from TCRdb's copy, which holds only in-frame ones; the method was immunoSEQ multiplex PCR. This sample carries some 1.4 million clones, over 95% of them seen once, and the ten largest clones take roughly 1.2%. The CDR3 has 19 amino acids. Germline V gives CDR1 MNHNS, CDR2 SASEGT. Remarks on this clone: What it binds is not known. An end of the junction differs from the germline gene, which may be a read error.

The sample consisted of naive CD4+ T cells sorted from blood. Sample subset: CD45RA+ positively selected. This clonotype originated in a man under 40 in good health. The V and J genes are TRBV6-1 and TRBJ2-4, with 15 bases identical to TRBD2. CDR3 nucleotides: TGTGCCAGCAGCGAAGGACTAGCGGGAGGGGTAATAGCCAAAAACATTCAGTACTTC. Encoded protein: CASSEGLAGGVIAKNIQYF.